This is a list of T cell receptor beta chains from one sample in a study of beta chain features in type 1 diabetes. Clones were read by immunoSEQ multiplex PCR, and TCRdb kept only the in-frame ones, dropping some. The sample has 500,000 to 800,000 clones, 12% seen once. The sequencing input was naive CD4+ T cells from blood. The receptor set was obtained from a young man with type 1 diabetes. Both conserved end residues are part of each CDR3. Fields, in order: CDR3 protein, CDR3 DNA, V gene, clone size, J gene, D gene. A D gene is named only where the DNA matches it firmly. A clone size is listed for some rows: how often the clone was seen (once, few, many), or a class if it is expanded.

CASSLASWTVSSGANVLTF | TGCGCCAGCAGCTTGGCCTCTTGGACAGTTAGCTCTGGGGCCAACGTCCTGACTTTC | TRBV5-1 | few | TRBJ2-6 | -
CSVSDQGGSQHF | TGCAGCGTGTCAGACCAGGGGGGGTCCCAGCATTTT | TRBV29-1 | few | TRBJ1-5 | TRBD1
CASSYRDRDYGYTF | TGTGCCAGCTCATACCGGGACAGGGACTATGGCTACACCTTC | TRBV18 | few | TRBJ1-2 | TRBD1
CASSLDDRRGEQYF | TGTGCCAGCAGTTTAGATGACAGGCGGGGTGAGCAGTACTTC | TRBV28 | - | TRBJ2-7 | -
CSFSRGGGNEQFF | TGCAGCTTCAGCCGCGGGGGGGGCAATGAGCAGTTCTTC | TRBV29-1 | - | TRBJ2-1 | TRBD2
CASSIQGIGEKLFF | TGTGCCAGTAGTATCCAGGGGATTGGTGAAAAACTGTTTTTT | TRBV19 | few | TRBJ1-4 | -
CSALARDRATGELFF | TGCAGCGCACTCGCCCGGGACAGAGCCACCGGGGAGCTGTTTTTT | TRBV29-1 | - | TRBJ2-2 | TRBD1
CASKPGPKDTQYF | TGTGCCAGCAAGCCGGGGCCAAAAGATACGCAGTATTTT | TRBV6-5 | few | TRBJ2-3 | -
CASSQGQGPYEQYF | TGTGCCAGCAGCCAAGGACAGGGGCCCTACGAGCAGTACTTC | TRBV14 | few | TRBJ2-7 | TRBD1
CASSIESGNYGYTF | TGTGCCAGTAGTATAGAGTCAGGAAACTATGGCTACACCTTC | TRBV19 | once | TRBJ1-2 | -
CASCAGIHNSPLHF | TGTGCCAGCTGCGCCGGGATTCATAATTCACCCCTCCACTTT | TRBV6-5 | - | TRBJ1-6 | -
CSDSSTDTQYF | TGCAGCGATTCTAGCACAGATACGCAGTATTTT | TRBV29-1 | few | TRBJ2-3 | -
CASSLDTGTVSYEQYF | TGTGCCAGCAGCTTAGATACAGGGACCGTCTCCTACGAGCAGTACTTC | TRBV7-9 | - | TRBJ2-7 | -
CASSGMGAGSDEKLFF | TGTGCCAGCAGTGGGATGGGGGCAGGGAGTGATGAAAAACTGTTTTTT | TRBV6-1 | - | TRBJ1-4 | -
CASRPDRGETQYF | TGTGCCAGCAGACCGGACAGAGGAGAGACCCAGTACTTC | TRBV27 | - | TRBJ2-5 | -
CAWTLPLGQVGEQYF | TGTGCCTGGACTCTTCCGCTGGGACAGGTGGGCGAGCAGTACTTC | TRBV30 | few | TRBJ2-7 | TRBD1
CASSRGQGDTDTQYF | TGCGCCAGCAGCCGTGGACAGGGGGACACAGATACGCAGTATTTT | TRBV5-1 | - | TRBJ2-3 | TRBD1
CASSLPVTSGSTDTQYF | TGTGCCAGCAGCTTGCCAGTCACTAGCGGAAGCACAGATACGCAGTATTTT | TRBV5-4 | - | TRBJ2-3 | TRBD2
CASSPGQITDTQYF | TGCGCCAGCAGCCCCGGACAGATCACAGATACGCAGTATTTT | TRBV5-1 | few | TRBJ2-3 | -
CASSGQGVGQETQYF | TGTGCCAGCAGTGGACAGGGTGTGGGGCAAGAGACCCAGTACTTC | TRBV25-1 | few | TRBJ2-5 | TRBD1
CASSFGSNLNNEQFF | TGTGCCAGCAGCTTCGGAAGCAACCTCAACAATGAGCAGTTCTTC | TRBV7-2 | few | TRBJ2-1 | -